Shown below are 18 T cell receptor beta chains from a single sample sequenced in a study of CD8 T cell repertoires and HIV-1 epitope variants. The repertoire was sequenced with immunoSEQ multiplex PCR; TCRdb's copy has only in-frame clones and lacks some. The data show under 6,000 clones, about 68% seen once. No cognate antigen is known for these TCRs. What was sequenced was cultured CD8+ T cells derived from PBMCs. The receptors derive from a male donor with HIV.

The table lists this clone with a few counts. V gene TRBV27 combines with J gene TRBJ2-1, with TRBD1 identical over 8 bases. CDR1 MNHEY and CDR2 SMNVEV come from the germline V gene (reference sequence). The CDR3 length is 15 residues. V shed 6 bases and J 3 bases; nucleotides not matched to a gene: 7. Here the CDR3 reads CASSLEGTGYNEQFF. CDR3 sequence (DNA): TGTGCCAGCAGCTTAGAAGGGACAGGCTACAATGAGCAGTTCTTC.

The chain combines TRBV2 with TRBJ2-3; TRBD2 might be the D (5 bases). V lost 4 bases, J lost 2 bases, and 13 bases lay in between. In germline, CDR1 is SNHLY, CDR2 FYNNEI. CDR3 length equals 15 residues. The DNA for the CDR3 is TGTGCCAGCAGTGTAGTCGGGAAGATCACAGATACGCAGTATTTT. Amino acids: CASSVVGKITDTQYF.

CDR3 DNA sequence: TGCGCCAGCAGAACCACAGGGGTACGCGACGAGCAGTACTTC. This gives the protein CASRTTGVRDEQYF. The V and J genes are TRBV5-1 and TRBJ2-7, with 7 positions matching TRBD1. The V and J ends lost 5 bases and 5 bases, in that order; junction bases with no gene match: 10. This CDR3 has 14 amino acids. Per germline, CDR1 SGHRS and CDR2 YFSETQ.

V is TRBV6-5 and J is TRBJ2-5; D ambiguous. V was trimmed by 0 bases and J by 4 bases, leaving 6 bases between them. Germline CDR1 and CDR2: MNHEY and SVGAGI. The CDR3 covers 13 residues. Written as DNA, the CDR3 is TGTGCCAGCAGTTACTCGACCGGAGAGACCCAGTACTTC. Translating gives CASSYSTGETQYF.

A few counts support this clone. This rearrangement joins TRBV6-5 to TRBJ1-5; TRBD1 matches at 11 bases. This CDR3 comprises 13 residues. CDR1 is MNHEY and CDR2 is SVGAGI in the germline V gene. J lost 4 bases, V lost 11 bases, and 4 bases had no gene match. The CDR3 sequence: CASRDRGNQPQHF. For the CDR3, the DNA is TGTGCCTCTAGGGACAGGGGGAATCAGCCCCAGCATTTT.

The CDR3 loop is CASSSAGIDQETQYF. CDR3 sequence (DNA): TGTGCCAGCAGCTCCGCCGGGATAGATCAAGAGACCCAGTACTTC. J is TRBJ2-5 and V is TRBV5-6; a possible D gene is TRBD2 (5 bases). CDR1 and CDR2 from the germline V gene are SGHDT and YYEEEE. Deletions cut 3 bases from V and 2 bases from J, with 14 bases between. The CDR3 covers 15 residues.

The CDR3 DNA is TGCGCCAGCACCCTAGCGGGAGGGCGCAATGAGCAGTTCTTC. It specifies CASTLAGGRNEQFF. The chain joins TRBV5-1 to TRBJ2-1, with TRBD2 matching 12 bases. The CDR3 is made up of 14 amino acids. The germline V gene encodes CDR1 SGHRS and CDR2 YFSETQ. Germline trimming cut 6 bases from V and 6 bases from J; bases unmatched to any gene: 4.

The chain joins TRBV9 to TRBJ1-5; no clear D. Trimming took 6 bases from V and 1 from J, leaving 8 bases between them. Per germline, CDR1 SGDLS and CDR2 YYNGEE. The CDR3 is 13 amino acids. CDR3 DNA: TGTGCCAGCAACGAAGGGAGCAATCAGCCCCAGCATTTT. Translating it yields CASNEGSNQPQHF.

The rearrangement joins TRBV28 to TRBJ2-7; 7 nucleotides align to TRBD1. Per the germline V gene, CDR1 is MDHEN and CDR2 is SYDVKM. Trimming took 5 bases from V and 5 from J; bases not matched to a gene: 9. The CDR3 runs to 14 residues. CDR3 bases: TGTGCCAGCAGTCCCCCTGACAGGGCCCACGAGCAGTACTTC. This translates into CASSPPDRAHEQYF.

V gene TRBV18 combines with J gene TRBJ2-5; tentative D call: TRBD2 (6 bases). This CDR3 is built from 14 residues. Trimming left V 2 bases short and J 3 bases short, with 10 bases between. CDR1 is KGHSH, CDR2 LQKENI, per germline. CDR3 loop: CASSPGGVEETQYF. The CDR3, as DNA: TGTGCCAGCTCACCAGGAGGGGTTGAAGAGACCCAGTACTTC.

CDR3 nucleotides: TGTGCCAGCAGTGATCAGGTTGTCGGACGGAATGAGCAGTTCTTC. This codes for CASSDQVVGRNEQFF. J is TRBJ2-1 and V is TRBV25-1; D ambiguous. The germline V and J ends were trimmed by 3 bases and 7 bases, with 16 bases remaining between them. The germline gives CDR1 MGHDK, CDR2 SYGVNS. This CDR3 has 15 residues.

This rearrangement joins TRBV15 to TRBJ2-1; the match to TRBD2 covers 10 bases. Germline values: CDR1 LNHNV, CDR2 YYDKDF (reference sequence). Unmatched junction bases numbered 4, after V lost 0 bases and J lost 5 bases. This CDR3 is built from 16 residues. CDR3 sequence (DNA): TGTGCCACCAGCAGAGATAGGACTAGCGGTCACAATGAGCAGTTCTTC. It specifies CATSRDRTSGHNEQFF.

The gene calls are TRBV28 and TRBJ1-2, with a weak D call TRBD1 (5 bases). The germline V and J ends were trimmed by 8 bases and 6 bases, with 16 bases remaining between them. The germline CDR1 and CDR2 sequences are MDHEN and SYDVKM. The CDR3 covers 13 residues. The CDR3 region has the DNA TGTGCCAGCCACTCAGTGGGGGGGGATGGCTACACCTTC. This gives the protein CASHSVGGDGYTF.

The rearrangement links TRBV5-5 to TRBJ1-4; tentatively, D is TRBD1 (5 bases). Germline values: CDR1 SGHKS, CDR2 YYEKEE (reference sequence). CDR3 length: 14 amino acids. Trimming took 0 bases from V and 4 from J, leaving 7 bases between them. CDR3 sequence: CASSLGGNNEKLFF. The CDR3 DNA is TGTGCCAGCAGCTTGGGGGGCAATAATGAAAAACTGTTTTTT.

This clone has a single count. Germline and junction disagree at one end, which may indicate a read error. The chain carries TRBV11-2 and TRBJ2-1; 7 bases are shared with TRBD2. Germline assignment: CDR1 SGHAT and CDR2 FQNNGV. The CDR3 sequence is 15 residues long. Written as DNA, the CDR3 is TGTGCCAGCAGCGGTGAGGAGTTTGGCGGGAGAATCATTATCTTC. Protein sequence: CASSGEEFGGRIIIF.

The chain couples TRBV4-2 to TRBJ2-7, with TRBD2 identical over 14 bases. V was clipped by 4 bases and J by 7 bases; unmatched bases: 6. In germline, CDR1 is LGHNA, CDR2 YNFKEQ. This CDR3 has 15 amino acids. CDR3 nucleotides: TGTGCCAGCAGCCTCGAGACTAGCGGGGGGGCTGAGCAGTACTTC. Its translation is CASSLETSGGAEQYF.

The chain combines TRBV29-1 with TRBJ1-1; D is uncertain. The CDR3 runs to 11 residues. Germline V gene sequence: CDR1 SQVTM, CDR2 ANQGSEA. V lost 8 bases to trimming and J lost 6 bases, with 13 bases between them. CDR3 bases: TGCAGCACTCGCGGCGGCCCTGAAGCTTTCTTT. It translates to CSTRGGPEAFF.

The gene calls are TRBV7-2 and TRBJ2-7, with 9 bases fitting TRBD1. Germline-derived CDR1 and CDR2 are SGHTA and FQGNSA. CDR3 length: 14 residues. The V and J ends lost 5 bases and 7 bases, in that order; junction bases with no gene match: 9. In nucleotides, the CDR3 is TGTGCCAGCAGCCATATAGCAGGGACAGGGGAGCAGTACTTC. Encoded protein: CASSHIAGTGEQYF.